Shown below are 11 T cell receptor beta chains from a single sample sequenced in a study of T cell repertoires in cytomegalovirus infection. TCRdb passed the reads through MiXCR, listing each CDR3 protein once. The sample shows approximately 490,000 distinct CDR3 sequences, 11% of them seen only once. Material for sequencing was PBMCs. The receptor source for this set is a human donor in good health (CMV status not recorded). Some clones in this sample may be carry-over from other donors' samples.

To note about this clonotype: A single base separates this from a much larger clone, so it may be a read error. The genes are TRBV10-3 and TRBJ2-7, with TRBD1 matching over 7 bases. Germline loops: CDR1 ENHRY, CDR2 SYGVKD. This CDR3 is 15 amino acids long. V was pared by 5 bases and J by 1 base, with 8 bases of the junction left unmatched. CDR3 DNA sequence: TGTGCCATCAGTCGCCAGACAGGGAATTCCTACGAGCAGTACTTC. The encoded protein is CAISRQTGNSYEQYF.

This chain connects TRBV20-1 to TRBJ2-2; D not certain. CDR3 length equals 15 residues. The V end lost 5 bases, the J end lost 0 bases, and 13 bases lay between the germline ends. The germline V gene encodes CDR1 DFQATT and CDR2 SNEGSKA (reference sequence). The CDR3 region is CSAPAGGSNTGELFF. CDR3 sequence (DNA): TGCAGTGCTCCTGCAGGCGGCTCGAACACCGGGGAGCTGTTTTTT.

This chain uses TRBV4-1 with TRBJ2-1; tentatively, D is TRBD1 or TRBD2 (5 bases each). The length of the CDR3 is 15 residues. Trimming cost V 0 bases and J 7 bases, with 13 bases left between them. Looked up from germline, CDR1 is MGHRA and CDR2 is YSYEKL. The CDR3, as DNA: TGCGCCAGCAGCCAAGAGGGGGTTAGCCTGAATGAGCAGTTCTTC. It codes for CASSQEGVSLNEQFF.

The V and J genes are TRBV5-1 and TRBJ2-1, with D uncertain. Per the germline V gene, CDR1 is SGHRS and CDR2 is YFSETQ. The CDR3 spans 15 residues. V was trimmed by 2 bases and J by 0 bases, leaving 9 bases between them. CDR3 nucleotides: TGCGCCAGCAGCTTCACTCTGAGCTCCTACAATGAGCAGTTCTTC. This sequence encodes CASSFTLSSYNEQFF. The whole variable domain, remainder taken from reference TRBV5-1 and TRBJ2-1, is KAGVTQTPRYLIKTRGQQVTLSCSPISGHRSVSWYQQTPGQGLQFLFEYFSETQRNKGNFPGRFSGRQFSNSRSEMNVSTLELGDSALYLCASSFTLSSYNEQFFGPGTRLTVL.

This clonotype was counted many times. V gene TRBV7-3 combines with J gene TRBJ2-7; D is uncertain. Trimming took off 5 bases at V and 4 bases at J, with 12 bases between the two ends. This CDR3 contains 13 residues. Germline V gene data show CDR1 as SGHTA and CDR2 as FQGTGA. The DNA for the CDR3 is TGTGCCAGCAGCCCCAATTCTGGGTACGAGCAGTACTTC. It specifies CASSPNSGYEQYF.

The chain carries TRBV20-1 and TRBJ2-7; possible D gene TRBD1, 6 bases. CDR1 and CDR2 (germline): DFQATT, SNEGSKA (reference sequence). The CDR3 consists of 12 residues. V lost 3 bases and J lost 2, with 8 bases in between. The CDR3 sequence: CSASRDTYEQYF. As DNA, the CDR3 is TGCAGTGCTAGTCGGGACACCTACGAGCAGTACTTC.

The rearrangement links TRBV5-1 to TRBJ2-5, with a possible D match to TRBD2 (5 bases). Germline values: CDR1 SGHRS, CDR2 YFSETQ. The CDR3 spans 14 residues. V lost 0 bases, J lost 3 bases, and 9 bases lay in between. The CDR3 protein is CASSLGWEKETQYF. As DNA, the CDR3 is TGCGCCAGCAGCTTGGGATGGGAGAAAGAGACCCAGTACTTC.

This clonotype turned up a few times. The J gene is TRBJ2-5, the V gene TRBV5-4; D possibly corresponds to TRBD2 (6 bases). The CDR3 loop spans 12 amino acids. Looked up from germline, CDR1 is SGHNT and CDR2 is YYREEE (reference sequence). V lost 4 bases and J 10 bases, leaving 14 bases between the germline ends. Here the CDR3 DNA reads TGTGCCAGCAGCCTGCCGGGGGTAGGCCAGTACTTC. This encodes CASSLPGVGQYF.

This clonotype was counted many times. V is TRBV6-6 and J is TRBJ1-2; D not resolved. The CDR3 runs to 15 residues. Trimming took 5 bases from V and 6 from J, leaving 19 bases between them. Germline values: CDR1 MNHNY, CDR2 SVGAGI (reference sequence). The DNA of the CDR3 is TGTGCCAGCAGTCACCTCGGAGGGATAGATGATGGCTACACCTTC. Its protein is CASSHLGGIDDGYTF.

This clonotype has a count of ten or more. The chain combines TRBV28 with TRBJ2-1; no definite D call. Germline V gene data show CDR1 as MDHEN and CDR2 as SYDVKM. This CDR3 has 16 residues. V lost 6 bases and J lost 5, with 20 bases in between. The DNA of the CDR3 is TGTGCCAGCAGCTGGCCCGGTGAGAGCGTCAACAATGAGCAGTTCTTC. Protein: CASSWPGESVNNEQFF.

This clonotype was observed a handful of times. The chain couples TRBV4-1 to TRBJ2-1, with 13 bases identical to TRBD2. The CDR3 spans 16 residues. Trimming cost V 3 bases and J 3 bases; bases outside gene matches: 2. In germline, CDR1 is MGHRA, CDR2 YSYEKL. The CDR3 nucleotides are TGCGCCAGCAGCCAGGGGACTAGCGGGGTCTACAATGAGCAGTTCTTC. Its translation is CASSQGTSGVYNEQFF.